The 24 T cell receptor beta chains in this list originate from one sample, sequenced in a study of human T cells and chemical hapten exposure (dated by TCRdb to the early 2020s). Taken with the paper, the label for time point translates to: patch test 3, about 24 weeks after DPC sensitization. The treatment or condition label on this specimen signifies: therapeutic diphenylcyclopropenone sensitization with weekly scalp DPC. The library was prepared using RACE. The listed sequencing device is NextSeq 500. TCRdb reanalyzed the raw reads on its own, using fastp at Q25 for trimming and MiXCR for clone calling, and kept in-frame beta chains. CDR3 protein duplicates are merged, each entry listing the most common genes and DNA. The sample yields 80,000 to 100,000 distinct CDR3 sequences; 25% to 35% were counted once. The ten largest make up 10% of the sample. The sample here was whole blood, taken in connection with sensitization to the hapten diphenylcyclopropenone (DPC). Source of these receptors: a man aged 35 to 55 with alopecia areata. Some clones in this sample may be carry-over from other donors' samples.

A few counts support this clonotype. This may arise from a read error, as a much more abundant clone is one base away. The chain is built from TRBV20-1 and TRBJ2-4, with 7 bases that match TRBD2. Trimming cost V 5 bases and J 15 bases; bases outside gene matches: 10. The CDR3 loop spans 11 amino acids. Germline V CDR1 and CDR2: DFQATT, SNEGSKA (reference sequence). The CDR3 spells CSARLSGAGYF. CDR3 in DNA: TGCAGTGCTCGCCTAAGCGGGGCGGGGTACTTC.

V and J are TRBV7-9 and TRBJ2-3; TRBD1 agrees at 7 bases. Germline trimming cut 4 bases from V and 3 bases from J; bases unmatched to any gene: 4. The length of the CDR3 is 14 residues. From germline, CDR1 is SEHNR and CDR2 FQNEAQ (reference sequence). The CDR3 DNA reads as TGTGCCAGCAGCTACGACAGGGCAACAGATACGCAGTATTTT. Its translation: CASSYDRATDTQYF.

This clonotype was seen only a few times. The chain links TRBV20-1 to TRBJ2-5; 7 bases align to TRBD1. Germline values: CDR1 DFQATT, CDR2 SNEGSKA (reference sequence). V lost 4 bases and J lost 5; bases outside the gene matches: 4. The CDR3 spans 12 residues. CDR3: CSANSDRETQYF. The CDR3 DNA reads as TGCAGTGCTAACTCGGACAGGGAGACCCAGTACTTC.

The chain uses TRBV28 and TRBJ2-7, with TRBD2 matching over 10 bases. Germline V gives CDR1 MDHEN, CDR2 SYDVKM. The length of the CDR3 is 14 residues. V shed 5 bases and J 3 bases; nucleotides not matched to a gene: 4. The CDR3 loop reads CASSPRTSGYEQYF. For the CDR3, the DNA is TGTGCCAGCAGTCCAAGGACTAGCGGCTACGAGCAGTACTTC.

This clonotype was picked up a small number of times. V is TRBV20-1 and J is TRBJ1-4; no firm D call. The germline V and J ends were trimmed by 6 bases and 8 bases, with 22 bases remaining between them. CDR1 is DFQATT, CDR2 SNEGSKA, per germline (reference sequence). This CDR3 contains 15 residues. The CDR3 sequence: CSAPSKAVFGEKLFF. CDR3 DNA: TGCAGTGCCCCCAGTAAGGCGGTCTTTGGAGAAAAACTGTTTTTT.

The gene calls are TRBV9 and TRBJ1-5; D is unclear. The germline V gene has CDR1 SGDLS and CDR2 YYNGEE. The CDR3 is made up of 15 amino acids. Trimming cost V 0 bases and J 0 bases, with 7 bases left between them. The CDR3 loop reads CASSVVPDSNQPQHF. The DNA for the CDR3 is TGTGCCAGCAGCGTAGTTCCAGATAGCAATCAGCCCCAGCATTTT.

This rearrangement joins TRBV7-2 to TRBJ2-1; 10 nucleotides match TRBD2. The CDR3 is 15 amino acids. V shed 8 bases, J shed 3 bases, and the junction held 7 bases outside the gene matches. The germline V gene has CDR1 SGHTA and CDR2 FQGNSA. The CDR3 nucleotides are TGTGCCAGCCTACCGGTAGCGGGGGGCTACAATGAGCAGTTCTTC. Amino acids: CASLPVAGGYNEQFF.

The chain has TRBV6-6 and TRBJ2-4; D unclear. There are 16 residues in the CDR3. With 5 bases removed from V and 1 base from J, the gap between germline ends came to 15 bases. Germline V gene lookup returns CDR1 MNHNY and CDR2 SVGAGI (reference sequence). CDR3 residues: CASSHRLVEAKNIQYF. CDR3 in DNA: TGTGCCAGCAGTCATAGACTGGTGGAGGCCAAAAACATTCAGTACTTC.

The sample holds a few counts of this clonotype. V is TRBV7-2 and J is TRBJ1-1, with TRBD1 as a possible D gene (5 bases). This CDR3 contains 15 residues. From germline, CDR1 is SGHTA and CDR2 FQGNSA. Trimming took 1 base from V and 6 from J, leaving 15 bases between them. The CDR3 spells CASSLVGGTRPEAFF. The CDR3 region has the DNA TGTGCCAGCAGCTTAGTGGGGGGGACGAGACCTGAAGCTTTCTTT. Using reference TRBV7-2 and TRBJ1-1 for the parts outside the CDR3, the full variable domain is GAGVSQSPSNKVTEKGKDVELRCDPISGHTALYWYRQSLGQGLEFLIYFQGNSAPDKSGLPSDRFSAERTGGSVSTLTIQRTQQEDSAVYLCASSLVGGTRPEAFFGQGTRLTVV.

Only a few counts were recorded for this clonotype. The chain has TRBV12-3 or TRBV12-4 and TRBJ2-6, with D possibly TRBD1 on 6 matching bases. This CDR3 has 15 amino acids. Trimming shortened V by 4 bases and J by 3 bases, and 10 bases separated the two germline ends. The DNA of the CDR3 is TGTGCCAGCAGTTCTACAGGGTATGGGGCCAACGTCCTGACTTTC. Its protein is CASSSTGYGANVLTF.

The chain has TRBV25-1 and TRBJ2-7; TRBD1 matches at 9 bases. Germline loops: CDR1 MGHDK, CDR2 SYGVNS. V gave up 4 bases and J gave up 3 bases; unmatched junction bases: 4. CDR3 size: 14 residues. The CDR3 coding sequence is TGTGCCAGCAGTGCCGGGACAGGGAGCTACGAGCAGTACTTC. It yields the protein CASSAGTGSYEQYF.

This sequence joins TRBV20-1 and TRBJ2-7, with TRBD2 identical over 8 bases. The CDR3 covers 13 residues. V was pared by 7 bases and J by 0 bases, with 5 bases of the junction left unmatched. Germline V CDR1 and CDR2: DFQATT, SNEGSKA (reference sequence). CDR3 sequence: CSVFTSGSYEQYF. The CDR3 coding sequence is TGCAGTGTATTCACTAGCGGCTCCTACGAGCAGTACTTC.

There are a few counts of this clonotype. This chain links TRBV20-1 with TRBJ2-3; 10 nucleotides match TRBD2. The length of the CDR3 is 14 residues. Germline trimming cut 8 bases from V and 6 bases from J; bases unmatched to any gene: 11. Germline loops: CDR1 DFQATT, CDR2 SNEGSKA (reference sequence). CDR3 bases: TGCAGTACACGAGTGGGACTAGCGAGGGATACGCAGTATTTT. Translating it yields CSTRVGLARDTQYF.

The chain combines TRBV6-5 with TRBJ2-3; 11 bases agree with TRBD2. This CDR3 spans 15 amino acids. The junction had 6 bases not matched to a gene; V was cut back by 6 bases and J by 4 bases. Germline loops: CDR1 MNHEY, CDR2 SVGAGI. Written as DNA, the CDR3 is TGTGCCAGCAGGCCCGTACTAGCGGGAGCAGATACGCAGTATTTT. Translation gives CASRPVLAGADTQYF.

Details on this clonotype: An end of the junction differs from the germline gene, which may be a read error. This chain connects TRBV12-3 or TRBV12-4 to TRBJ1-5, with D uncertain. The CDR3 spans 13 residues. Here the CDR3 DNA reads TGTGCCAGCAGTTTAGCGCTAACCGGGAGTAGGAGTTTT. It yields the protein CASSLALTGSRSF.

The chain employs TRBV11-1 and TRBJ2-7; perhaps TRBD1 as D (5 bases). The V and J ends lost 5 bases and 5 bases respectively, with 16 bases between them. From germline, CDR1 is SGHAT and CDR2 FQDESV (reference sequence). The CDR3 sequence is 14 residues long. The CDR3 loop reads CASSPEKGVDEQYF. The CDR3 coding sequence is TGTGCCAGCAGCCCCGAGAAAGGGGTAGACGAGCAGTACTTC.

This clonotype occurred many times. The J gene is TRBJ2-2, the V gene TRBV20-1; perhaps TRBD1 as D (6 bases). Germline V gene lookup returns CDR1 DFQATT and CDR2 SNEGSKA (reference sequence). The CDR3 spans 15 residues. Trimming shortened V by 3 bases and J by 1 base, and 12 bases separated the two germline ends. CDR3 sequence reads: CSARDNRVNTGELFF. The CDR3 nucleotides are TGCAGTGCTAGGGATAACAGGGTGAACACCGGGGAGCTGTTTTTT.

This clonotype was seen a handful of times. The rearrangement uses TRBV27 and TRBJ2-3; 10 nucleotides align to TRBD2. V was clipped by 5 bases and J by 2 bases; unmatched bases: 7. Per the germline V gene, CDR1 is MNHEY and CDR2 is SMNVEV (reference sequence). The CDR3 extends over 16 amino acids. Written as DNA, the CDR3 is TGTGCCAGCAGTCCTCGGACTAGCGGAGTCACAGATACGCAGTATTTT. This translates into CASSPRTSGVTDTQYF.

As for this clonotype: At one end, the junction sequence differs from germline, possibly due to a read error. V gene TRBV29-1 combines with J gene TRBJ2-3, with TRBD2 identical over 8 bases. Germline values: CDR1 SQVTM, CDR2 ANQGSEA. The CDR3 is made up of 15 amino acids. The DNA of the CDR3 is TGCAGCGTTAAAGAAGCGGGAGATTACTCAGATACGCAGTATTTT. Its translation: CSVKEAGDYSDTQYF.

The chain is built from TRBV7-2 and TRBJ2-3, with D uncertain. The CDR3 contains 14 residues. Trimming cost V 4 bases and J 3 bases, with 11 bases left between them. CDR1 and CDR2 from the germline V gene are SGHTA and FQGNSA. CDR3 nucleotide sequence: TGTGCCAGCAGCTCTTACCTCGAGACAGATACGCAGTATTTT. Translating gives CASSSYLETDTQYF.

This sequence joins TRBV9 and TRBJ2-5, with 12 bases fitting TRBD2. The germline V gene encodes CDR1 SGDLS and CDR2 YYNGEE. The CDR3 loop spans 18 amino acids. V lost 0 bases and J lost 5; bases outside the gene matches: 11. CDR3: CASSVGRLAGGPKETQYF. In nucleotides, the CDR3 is TGTGCCAGCAGCGTAGGAAGGCTAGCGGGAGGGCCTAAGGAGACCCAGTACTTC.

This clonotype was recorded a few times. As DNA, the CDR3 is TGTGCCAGCAGTTACTCTTGGCAGGGGGCTCAGCCCCAGCATTTT. Its translation: CASSYSWQGAQPQHF. The genes are TRBV6-5 and TRBJ1-5; the match to TRBD1 covers 8 bases. This CDR3 has 15 residues. The V segment lost 0 bases and the J segment 6 bases; nucleotides outside the gene matches: 4. In germline, CDR1 is MNHEY, CDR2 SVGAGI.

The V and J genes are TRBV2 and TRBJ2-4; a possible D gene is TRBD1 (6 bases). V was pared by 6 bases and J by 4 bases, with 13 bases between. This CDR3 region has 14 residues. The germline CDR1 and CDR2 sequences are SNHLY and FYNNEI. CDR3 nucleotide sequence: TGTGCCAGCAGCGGGCAGGGGCCGAAAAACATTCAGTACTTC. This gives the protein CASSGQGPKNIQYF.

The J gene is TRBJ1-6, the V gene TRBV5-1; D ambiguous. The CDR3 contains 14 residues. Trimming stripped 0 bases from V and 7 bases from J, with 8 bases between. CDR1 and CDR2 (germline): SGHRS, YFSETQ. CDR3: CASSLEPLNSPLHF. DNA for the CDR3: TGCGCCAGCAGCTTGGAACCTCTGAATTCACCCCTCCACTTT.